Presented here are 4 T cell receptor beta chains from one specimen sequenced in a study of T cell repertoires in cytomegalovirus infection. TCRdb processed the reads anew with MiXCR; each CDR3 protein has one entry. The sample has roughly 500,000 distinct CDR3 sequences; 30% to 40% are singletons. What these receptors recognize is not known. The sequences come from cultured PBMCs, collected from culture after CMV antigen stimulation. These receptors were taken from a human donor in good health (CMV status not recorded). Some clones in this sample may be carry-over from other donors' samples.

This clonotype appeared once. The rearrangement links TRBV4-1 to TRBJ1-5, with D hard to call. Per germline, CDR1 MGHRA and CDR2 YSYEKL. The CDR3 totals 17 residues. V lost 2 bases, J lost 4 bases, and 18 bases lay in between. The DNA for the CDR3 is TGCGCCAGCAGCCAATATCTCAGCGGATTTGGAAATCAGCCCCAGCATTTT. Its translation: CASSQYLSGFGNQPQHF.

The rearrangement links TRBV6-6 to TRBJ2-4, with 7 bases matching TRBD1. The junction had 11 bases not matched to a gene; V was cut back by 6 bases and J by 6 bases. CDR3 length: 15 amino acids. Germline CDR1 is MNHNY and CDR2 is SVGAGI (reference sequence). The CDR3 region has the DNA TGTGCCAGCAGCTCAGTCACAGGGGCGCGAAACATTCAGTACTTC. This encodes CASSSVTGARNIQYF.

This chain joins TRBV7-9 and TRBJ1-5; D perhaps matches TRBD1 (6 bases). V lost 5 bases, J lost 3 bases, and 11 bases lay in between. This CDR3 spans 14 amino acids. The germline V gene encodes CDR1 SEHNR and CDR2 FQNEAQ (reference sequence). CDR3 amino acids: CASSPQGPNQPQHF. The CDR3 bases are TGTGCCAGCAGCCCACAGGGTCCCAATCAGCCCCAGCATTTT.

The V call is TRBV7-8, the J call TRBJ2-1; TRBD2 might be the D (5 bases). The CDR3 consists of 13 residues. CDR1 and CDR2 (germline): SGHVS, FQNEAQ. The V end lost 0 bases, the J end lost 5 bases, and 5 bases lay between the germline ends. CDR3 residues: CASSLAGNNEQFF. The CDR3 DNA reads TGTGCCAGCAGCTTAGCCGGGAACAATGAGCAGTTCTTC.